These T cell receptor beta chains were read from a single sample in a study of T cell responses to AZD1222 COVID-19 vaccine. Sequencing used immunoSEQ multiplex PCR; TCRdb keeps in-frame clones, though not all of them. The repertoire holds around 130,000 clones, about 86% seen once, with around 10% in the top ten. The starting material was peripheral blood, obtained on day 0 of AZD1222 vaccination. Receptors were obtained from an adult in good health. The CDR3 runs from the conserved cysteine through the conserved F or W. A D gene is named only where the DNA matches it firmly. Clone size is given for some rows only: seen once, a few or many times, or a class if the clone is expanded.

J gene: TRBJ2-7; V gene: TRBV19; clone size: few; D gene: NA; CDR3 protein: CASSPTDYYEQYF; CDR3 DNA: TGTGCCAGTAGTCCGACGGACTATTACGAGCAGTACTTC
J gene: TRBJ1-1; V gene: TRBV9; clone size: once; D gene: NA; CDR3 protein: CASSPRVGADTEAFF; CDR3 DNA: TGTGCCAGCAGCCCCCGAGTCGGGGCGGACACTGAAGCTTTCTTT
J gene: TRBJ1-2; V gene: TRBV7-2; clone size: NA; D gene: NA; CDR3 protein: CASSLNQVYGYTF; CDR3 DNA: TGTGCCAGCAGCTTAAACCAGGTATATGGCTACACCTTC
J gene: TRBJ1-1; V gene: TRBV30; clone size: once; D gene: NA; CDR3 protein: CAWSRGYTEAFF; CDR3 DNA: TGTGCCTGGAGTAGGGGGTACACTGAAGCTTTCTTT
J gene: TRBJ2-6; V gene: TRBV30; clone size: NA; D gene: TRBD1; CDR3 protein: CAWTGGSSGANVLTF; CDR3 DNA: TGTGCCTGGACAGGGGGTAGCTCTGGGGCCAACGTCCTGACTTTC
J gene: TRBJ1-5; V gene: TRBV5-1; clone size: NA; D gene: TRBD1; CDR3 protein: CASSLTGTGVSHGNQPQHF; CDR3 DNA: TGCGCCAGCAGCCTGACCGGGACAGGGGTGTCTCACGGCAATCAGCCCCAGCATTTT
J gene: TRBJ2-3; V gene: TRBV7-2; clone size: NA; D gene: NA; CDR3 protein: CASSSQGQSSTQYF; CDR3 DNA: TGTGCCAGCAGCTCGCAAGGACAGAGCAGTACGCAGTATTTT
J gene: TRBJ1-3; V gene: TRBV4-1; clone size: NA; D gene: TRBD1; CDR3 protein: CASSQALMGTGEGNTIYF; CDR3 DNA: TGCGCCAGCAGCCAAGCCTTGATGGGGACAGGCGAAGGAAACACCATATATTTT
J gene: TRBJ2-4; V gene: TRBV19; clone size: NA; D gene: NA; CDR3 protein: CASSIDHRWGKNIQYF; CDR3 DNA: TGTGCCAGTAGTATAGATCACAGGTGGGGCAAAAACATTCAGTACTTC
J gene: TRBJ1-3; V gene: TRBV24-1; clone size: NA; D gene: NA; CDR3 protein: CATSDLEGNTIYF; CDR3 DNA: TGTGCCACCAGTGATTTGGAGGGAAACACCATATATTTT
J gene: TRBJ1-2; V gene: TRBV5-1; clone size: NA; D gene: TRBD1; CDR3 protein: CASSAGRGQDYGYTF; CDR3 DNA: TGCGCCAGCAGCGCTGGCAGGGGGCAGGACTATGGCTACACCTTC
J gene: TRBJ1-2; V gene: TRBV9; clone size: NA; D gene: TRBD1; CDR3 protein: CASSLPGQGGGGYTF; CDR3 DNA: TGTGCCAGCAGCCTCCCCGGACAGGGGGGAGGTGGCTACACCTTC
J gene: TRBJ2-2; V gene: TRBV6-6; clone size: NA; D gene: TRBD1; CDR3 protein: CASTPIKGAIGELFF; CDR3 DNA: TGTGCCAGCACCCCCATAAAGGGGGCGATCGGGGAGCTGTTTTTT
J gene: TRBJ1-1; V gene: TRBV5-1; clone size: NA; D gene: TRBD1; CDR3 protein: CASSLGQEGQAFF; CDR3 DNA: TGCGCCAGCAGCTTAGGACAGGAGGGTCAAGCTTTCTTT
J gene: TRBJ1-1; V gene: TRBV2; clone size: NA; D gene: NA; CDR3 protein: CASSVIQNTEAFF; CDR3 DNA: TGTGCCAGCAGCGTGATTCAGAACACTGAAGCTTTCTTT
J gene: TRBJ1-5; V gene: TRBV19; clone size: few; D gene: TRBD1; CDR3 protein: CASSIRTGGIYTSNQPQHF; CDR3 DNA: TGTGCCAGTAGTATCCGGACAGGGGGGATCTATACTAGCAATCAGCCCCAGCATTTT